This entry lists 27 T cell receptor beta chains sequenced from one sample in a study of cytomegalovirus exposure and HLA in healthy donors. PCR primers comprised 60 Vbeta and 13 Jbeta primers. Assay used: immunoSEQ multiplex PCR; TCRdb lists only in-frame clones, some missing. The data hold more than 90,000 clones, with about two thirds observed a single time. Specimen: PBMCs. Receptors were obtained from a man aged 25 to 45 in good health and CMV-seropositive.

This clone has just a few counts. The CDR3 region is CASSPQGGGNEKLFF. The CDR3 DNA reads TGCGCCAGCAGTCCCCAGGGTGGGGGCAATGAAAAACTGTTTTTT. The chain is built from TRBV5-1 and TRBJ1-4, with a weak D call TRBD1 (6 bases). Trimming took 5 bases from V and 5 from J, leaving 16 bases between them. This CDR3 is 15 amino acids long. The V gene's germline CDR1 is SGHRS and CDR2 YFSETQ.

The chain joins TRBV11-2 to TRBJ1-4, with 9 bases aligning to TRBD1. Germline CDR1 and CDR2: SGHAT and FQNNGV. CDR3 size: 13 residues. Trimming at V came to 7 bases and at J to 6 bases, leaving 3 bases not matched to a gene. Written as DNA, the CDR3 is TGTGCCAGCAAGGGACAGGGATATGAAAAACTGTTTTTT. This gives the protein CASKGQGYEKLFF.

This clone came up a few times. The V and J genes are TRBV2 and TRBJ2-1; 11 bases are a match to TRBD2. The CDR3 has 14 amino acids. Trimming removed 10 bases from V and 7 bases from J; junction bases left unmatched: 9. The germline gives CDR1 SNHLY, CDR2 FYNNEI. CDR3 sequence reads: CATFYGTSGNEQFF. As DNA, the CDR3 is TGTGCCACCTTTTACGGGACTAGCGGAAATGAGCAGTTCTTC. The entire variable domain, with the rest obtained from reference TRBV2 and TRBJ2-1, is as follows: EPEVTQTPSHQVTQMGQEVILRCVPISNHLYFYWYRQILGQKVEFLVSFYNNEISEKSEIFDDQFSVERPDGSNFTLKIRSTKLEDSAMYFCATFYGTSGNEQFFGPGTRLTVL.

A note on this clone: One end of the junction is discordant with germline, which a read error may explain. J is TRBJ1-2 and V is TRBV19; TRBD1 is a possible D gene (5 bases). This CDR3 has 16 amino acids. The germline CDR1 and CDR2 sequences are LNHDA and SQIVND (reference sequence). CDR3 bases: TGTACCAGTAGTATCCCTTCCCGGGACTTCTCTCATGGCTACACCTTC. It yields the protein CTSSIPSRDFSHGYTF.

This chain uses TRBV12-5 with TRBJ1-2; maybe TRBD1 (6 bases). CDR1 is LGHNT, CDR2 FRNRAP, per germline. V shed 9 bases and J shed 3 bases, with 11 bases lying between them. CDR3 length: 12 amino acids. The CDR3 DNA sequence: TGTGCTAGCGGGAACAGGGACTATGGCTACACCTTC. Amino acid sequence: CASGNRDYGYTF. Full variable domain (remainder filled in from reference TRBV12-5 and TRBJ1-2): DARVTQTPRHKVTEMGQEVTMRCQPILGHNTVFWYRQTMMQGLELLAYFRNRAPLDDSGMPKDRFSAEMPDATLATLKIQPSEPRDSAVYFCASGNRDYGYTFGSGTRLTVV.

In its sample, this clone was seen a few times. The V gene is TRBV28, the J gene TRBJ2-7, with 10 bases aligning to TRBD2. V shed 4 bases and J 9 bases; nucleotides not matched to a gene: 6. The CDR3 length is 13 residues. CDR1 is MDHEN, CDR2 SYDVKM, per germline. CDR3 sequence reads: CASSSSLAGGQYV. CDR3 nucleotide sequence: TGTGCCAGCAGTTCCTCCTTAGCGGGAGGGCAGTACGTC.

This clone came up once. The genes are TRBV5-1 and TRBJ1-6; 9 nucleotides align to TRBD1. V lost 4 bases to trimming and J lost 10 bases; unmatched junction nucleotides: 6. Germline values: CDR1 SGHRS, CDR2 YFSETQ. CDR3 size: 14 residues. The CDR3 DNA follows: TGCGCCAGCAGCCCAGACAGGGGGAGGTCACCCCTCCACTTT. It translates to CASSPDRGRSPLHF.

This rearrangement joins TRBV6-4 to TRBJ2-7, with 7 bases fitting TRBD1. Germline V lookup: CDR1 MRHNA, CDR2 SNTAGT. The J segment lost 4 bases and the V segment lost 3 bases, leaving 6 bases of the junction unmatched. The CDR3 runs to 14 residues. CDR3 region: CASSEQPGGYEQYF. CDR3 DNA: TGTGCCAGCAGTGAACAGCCAGGGGGTTACGAGCAGTACTTC.

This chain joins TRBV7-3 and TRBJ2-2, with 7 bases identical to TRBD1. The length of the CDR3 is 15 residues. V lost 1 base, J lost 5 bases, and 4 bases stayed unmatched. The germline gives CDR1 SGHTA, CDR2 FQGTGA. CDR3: CASSLKGGGTGELFF. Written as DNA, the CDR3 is TGTGCCAGCAGCTTAAAAGGGGGCGGTACCGGGGAGCTGTTTTTT. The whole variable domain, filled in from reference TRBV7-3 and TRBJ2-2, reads GAGVSQTPSNKVTEKGKYVELRCDPISGHTALYWYRQSLGQGPEFLIYFQGTGAADDSGLPNDRFFAVRPEGSVSTLKIQRTERGDSAVYLCASSLKGGGTGELFFGEGSRLTVL.

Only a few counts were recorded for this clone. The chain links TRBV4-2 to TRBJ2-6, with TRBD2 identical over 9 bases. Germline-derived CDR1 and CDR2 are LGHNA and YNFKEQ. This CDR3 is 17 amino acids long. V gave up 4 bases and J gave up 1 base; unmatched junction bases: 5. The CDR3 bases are TGTGCCAGCAGCCCAGCGGGGGGCGGGTCTGGGGCCAACGTCCTGACTTTC. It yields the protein CASSPAGGGSGANVLTF.

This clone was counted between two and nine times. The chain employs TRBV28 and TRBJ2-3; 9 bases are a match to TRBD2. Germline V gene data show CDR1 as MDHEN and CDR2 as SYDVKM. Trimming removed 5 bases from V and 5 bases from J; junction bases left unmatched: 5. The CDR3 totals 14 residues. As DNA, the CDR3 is TGTGCCAGCAGTCTTAGCGGGAGTCGAGATACGCAGTATTTT. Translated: CASSLSGSRDTQYF.

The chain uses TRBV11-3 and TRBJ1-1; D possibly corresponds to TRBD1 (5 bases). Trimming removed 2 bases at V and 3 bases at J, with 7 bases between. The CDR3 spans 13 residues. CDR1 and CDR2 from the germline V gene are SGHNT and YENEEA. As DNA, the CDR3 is TGTGCCAGCAGCTTAAACAGGTACACTGAAGCTTTCTTT. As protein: CASSLNRYTEAFF.

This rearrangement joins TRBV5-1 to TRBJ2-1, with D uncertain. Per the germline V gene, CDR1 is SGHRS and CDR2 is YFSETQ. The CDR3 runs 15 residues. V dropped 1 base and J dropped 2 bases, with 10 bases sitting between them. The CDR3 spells CASSLNGRTYNEQFF. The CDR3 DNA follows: TGCGCCAGCAGCTTGAATGGCAGGACCTACAATGAGCAGTTCTTC.

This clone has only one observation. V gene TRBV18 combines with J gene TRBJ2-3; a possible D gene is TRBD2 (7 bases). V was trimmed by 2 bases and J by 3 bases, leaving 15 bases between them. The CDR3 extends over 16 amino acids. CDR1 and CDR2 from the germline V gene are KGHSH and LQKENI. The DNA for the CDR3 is TGTGCCAGCTCACCAAGGGGGGGGCGAAGGACAGATACGCAGTATTTT. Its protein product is CASSPRGGRRTDTQYF.

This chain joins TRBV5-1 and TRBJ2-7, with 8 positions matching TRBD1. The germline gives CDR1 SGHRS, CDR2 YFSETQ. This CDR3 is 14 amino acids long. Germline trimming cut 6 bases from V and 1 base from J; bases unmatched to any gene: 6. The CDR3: CASMGQENSYEQYF. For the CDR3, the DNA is TGCGCCAGCATGGGACAGGAAAATTCCTACGAGCAGTACTTC. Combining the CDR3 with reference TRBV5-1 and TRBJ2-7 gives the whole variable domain KAGVTQTPRYLIKTRGQQVTLSCSPISGHRSVSWYQQTPGQGLQFLFEYFSETQRNKGNFPGRFSGRQFSNSRSEMNVSTLELGDSALYLCASMGQENSYEQYFGPGTRLTVT.

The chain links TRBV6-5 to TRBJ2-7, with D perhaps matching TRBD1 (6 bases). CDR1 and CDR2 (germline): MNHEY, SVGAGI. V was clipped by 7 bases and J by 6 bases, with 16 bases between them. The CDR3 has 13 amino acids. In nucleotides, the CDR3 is TGTGCCAGCACCTCAATGGACAGTTCCGAGCAGTACTTC. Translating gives CASTSMDSSEQYF.

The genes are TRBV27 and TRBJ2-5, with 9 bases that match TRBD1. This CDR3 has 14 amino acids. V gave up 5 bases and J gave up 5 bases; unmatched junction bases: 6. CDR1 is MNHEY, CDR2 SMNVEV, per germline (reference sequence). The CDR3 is CASSIGQGLETQYF. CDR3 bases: TGTGCCAGCAGTATAGGACAGGGGTTGGAGACCCAGTACTTC.

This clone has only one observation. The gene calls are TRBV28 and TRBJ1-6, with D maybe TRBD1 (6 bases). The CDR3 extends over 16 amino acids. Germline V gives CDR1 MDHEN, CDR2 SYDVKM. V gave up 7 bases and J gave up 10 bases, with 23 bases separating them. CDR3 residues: CASKSSQGGLRSPLHF. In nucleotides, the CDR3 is TGTGCCAGCAAGTCTTCACAGGGTGGCCTGAGGTCACCCCTCCACTTT.

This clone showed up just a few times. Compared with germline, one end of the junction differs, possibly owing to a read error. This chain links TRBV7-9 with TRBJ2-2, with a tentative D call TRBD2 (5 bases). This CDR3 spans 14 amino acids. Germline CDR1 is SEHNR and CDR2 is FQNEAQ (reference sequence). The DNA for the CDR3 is TGTGCCAGCACCTTAATGCGGGACACCGGGGAGCTGTTTTTT. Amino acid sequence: CASTLMRDTGELFF.

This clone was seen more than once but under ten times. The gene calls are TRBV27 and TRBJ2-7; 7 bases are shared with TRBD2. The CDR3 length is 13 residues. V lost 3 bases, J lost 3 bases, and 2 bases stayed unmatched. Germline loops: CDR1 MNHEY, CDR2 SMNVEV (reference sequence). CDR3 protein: CASSLGGDYEQYF. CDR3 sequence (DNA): TGTGCCAGCAGTTTGGGGGGGGACTACGAGCAGTACTTC.

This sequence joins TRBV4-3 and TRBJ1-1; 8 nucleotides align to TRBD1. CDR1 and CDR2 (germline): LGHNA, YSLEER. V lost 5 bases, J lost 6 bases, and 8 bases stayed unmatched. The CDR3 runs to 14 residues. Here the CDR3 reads CASSETGAGPEAFF. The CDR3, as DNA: TGCGCCAGCAGCGAGACAGGGGCGGGCCCTGAAGCTTTCTTT.

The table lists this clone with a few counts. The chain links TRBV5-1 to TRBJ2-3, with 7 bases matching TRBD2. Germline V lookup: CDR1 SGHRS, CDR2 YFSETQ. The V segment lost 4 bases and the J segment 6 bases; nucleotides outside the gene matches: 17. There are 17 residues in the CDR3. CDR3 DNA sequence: TGCGCCAGCAGCCCGGAGGGACTACCCCAGCCGACGGATACGCAGTATTTT. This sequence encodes CASSPEGLPQPTDTQYF.

The CDR3 sequence is CASSPSDREEKLFF. For the CDR3, the DNA is TGTGCCAGCAGCCCCTCGGACAGAGAAGAAAAACTGTTTTTT. The chain has TRBV9 and TRBJ1-4, with a tentative D call TRBD1 (6 bases). The CDR3 covers 14 residues. Germline values: CDR1 SGDLS, CDR2 YYNGEE. V was clipped by 4 bases and J by 8 bases, with 15 bases between them.

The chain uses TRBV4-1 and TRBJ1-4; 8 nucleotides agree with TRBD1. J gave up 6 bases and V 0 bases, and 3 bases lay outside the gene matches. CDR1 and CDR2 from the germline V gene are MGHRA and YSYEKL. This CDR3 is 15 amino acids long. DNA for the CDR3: TGCGCCAGCAGCCAAGAAACAGGGGGGGATGAAAAACTGTTTTTT. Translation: CASSQETGGDEKLFF.

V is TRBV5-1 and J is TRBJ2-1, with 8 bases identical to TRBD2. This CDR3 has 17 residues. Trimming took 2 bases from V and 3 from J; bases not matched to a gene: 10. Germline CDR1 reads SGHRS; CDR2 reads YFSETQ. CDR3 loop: CASSFGSGGLLYNEQFF. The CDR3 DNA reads TGCGCCAGCAGCTTTGGGAGCGGGGGCCTCCTCTACAATGAGCAGTTCTTC. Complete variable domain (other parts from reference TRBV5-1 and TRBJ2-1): KAGVTQTPRYLIKTRGQQVTLSCSPISGHRSVSWYQQTPGQGLQFLFEYFSETQRNKGNFPGRFSGRQFSNSRSEMNVSTLELGDSALYLCASSFGSGGLLYNEQFFGPGTRLTVL.

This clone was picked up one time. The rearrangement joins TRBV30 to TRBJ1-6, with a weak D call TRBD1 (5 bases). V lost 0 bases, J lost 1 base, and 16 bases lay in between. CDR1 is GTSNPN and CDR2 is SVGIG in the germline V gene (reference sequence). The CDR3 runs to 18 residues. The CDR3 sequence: CAWSVGRVRSSYNSPLHF. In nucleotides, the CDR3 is TGTGCCTGGAGTGTCGGCAGGGTCAGGTCGTCCTATAATTCACCCCTCCACTTT.

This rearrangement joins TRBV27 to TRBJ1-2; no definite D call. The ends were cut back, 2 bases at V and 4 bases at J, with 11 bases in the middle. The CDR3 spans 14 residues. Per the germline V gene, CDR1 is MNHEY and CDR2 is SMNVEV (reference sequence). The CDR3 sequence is CASSLRVEGYGYTF. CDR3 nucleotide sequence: TGTGCCAGCAGTTTACGGGTGGAAGGCTATGGCTACACCTTC.